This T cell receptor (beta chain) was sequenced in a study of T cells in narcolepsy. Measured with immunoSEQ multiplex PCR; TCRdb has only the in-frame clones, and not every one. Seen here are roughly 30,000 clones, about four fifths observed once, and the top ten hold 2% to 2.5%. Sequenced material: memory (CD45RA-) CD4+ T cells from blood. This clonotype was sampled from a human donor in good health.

The CDR3 DNA follows: TGCGCCAGCATCGGCACAGGGGATAACGAGCAGTACTTC. Amino acid sequence: CASIGTGDNEQYF. This chain links TRBV10-2 with TRBJ2-7; 7 nucleotides agree with TRBD1. The germline V gene has CDR1 WSHSY and CDR2 SAAADI. Trimming took 7 bases from V and 5 from J; bases not matched to a gene: 8. The length of the CDR3 is 13 residues.